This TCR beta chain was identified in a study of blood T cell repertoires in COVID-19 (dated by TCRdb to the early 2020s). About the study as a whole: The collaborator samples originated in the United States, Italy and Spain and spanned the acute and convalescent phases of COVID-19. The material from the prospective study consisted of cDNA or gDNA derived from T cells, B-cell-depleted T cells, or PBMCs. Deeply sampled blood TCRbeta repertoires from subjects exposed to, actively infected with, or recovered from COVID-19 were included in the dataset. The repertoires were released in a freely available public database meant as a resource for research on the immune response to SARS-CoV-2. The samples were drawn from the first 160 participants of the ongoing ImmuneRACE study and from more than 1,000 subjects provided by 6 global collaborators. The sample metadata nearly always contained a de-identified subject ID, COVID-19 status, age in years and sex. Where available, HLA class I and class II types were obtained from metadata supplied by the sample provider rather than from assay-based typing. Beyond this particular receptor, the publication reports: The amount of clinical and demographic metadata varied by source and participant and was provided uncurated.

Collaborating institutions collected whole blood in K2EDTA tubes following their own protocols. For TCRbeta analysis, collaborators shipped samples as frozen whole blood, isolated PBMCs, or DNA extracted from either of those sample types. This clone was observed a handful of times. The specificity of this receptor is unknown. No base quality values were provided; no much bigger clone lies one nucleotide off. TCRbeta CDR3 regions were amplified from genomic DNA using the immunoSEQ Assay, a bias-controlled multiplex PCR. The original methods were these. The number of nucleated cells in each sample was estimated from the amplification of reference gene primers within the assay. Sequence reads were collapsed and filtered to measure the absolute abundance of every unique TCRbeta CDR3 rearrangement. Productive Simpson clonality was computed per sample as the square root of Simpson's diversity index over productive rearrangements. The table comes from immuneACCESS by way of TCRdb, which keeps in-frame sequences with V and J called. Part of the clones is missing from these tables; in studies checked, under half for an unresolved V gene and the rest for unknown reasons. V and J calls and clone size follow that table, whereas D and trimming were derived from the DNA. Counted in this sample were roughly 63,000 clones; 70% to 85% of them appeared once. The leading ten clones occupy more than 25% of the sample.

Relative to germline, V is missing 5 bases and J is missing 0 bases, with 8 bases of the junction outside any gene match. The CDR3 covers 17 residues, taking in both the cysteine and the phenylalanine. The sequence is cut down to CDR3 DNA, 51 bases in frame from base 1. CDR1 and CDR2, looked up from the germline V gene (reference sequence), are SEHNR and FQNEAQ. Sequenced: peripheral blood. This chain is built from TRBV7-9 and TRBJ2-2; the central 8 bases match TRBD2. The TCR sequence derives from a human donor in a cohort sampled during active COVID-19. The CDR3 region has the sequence CASSPPGGASNTGELFF. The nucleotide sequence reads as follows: TGTGCCAGCAGCCCCCCGGGGGGGGCTTCGAACACCGGGGAGCTGTTTTTT.